What follows are 17 T cell receptor beta chains derived from one specimen sequenced in a study of CD8+ T cells in alopecia areata. cDNA prepared by RNA extraction and subsequent reverse transcription served as the template for sequencing. Method: immunoSEQ multiplex PCR; TCRdb's copy keeps in-frame clones and lacks some. The sample yields some 150,000 clones, more than 45% seen once. The starting material was CD8+ T cells sorted from blood, obtained at week 0. The receptor set was obtained from a human donor with alopecia areata.

In this sample, this clone turned up a few times. The gene calls are TRBV6-5 and TRBJ2-3, with 7 bases identical to TRBD2. J was trimmed by 4 bases and V by 8 bases; bases with no gene match: 9. The germline gives CDR1 MNHEY, CDR2 SVGAGI. The CDR3 contains 14 residues. The CDR3 DNA reads TGTGCCAGCCGGTCTAGCGGCTCACCAGATACGCAGTATTTT. Translating gives CASRSSGSPDTQYF.

This clone has just one count. The genes are TRBV10-1 and TRBJ1-1; D unclear. Trimming cost V 0 bases and J 7 bases, with 12 bases left between them. CDR1 WNHNN and CDR2 SYGVQD come from the germline V gene (reference sequence). There are 14 residues in the CDR3. The CDR3 region is CASSESSSRYEAFF. The CDR3 DNA sequence: TGCGCCAGCAGTGAGTCCTCCTCCAGATATGAAGCTTTCTTT.

This chain connects TRBV27 to TRBJ1-2, with 7 bases lining up with TRBD1. There are 15 residues in the CDR3. J gave up 6 bases and V 5 bases, and 12 bases lay outside the gene matches. The germline CDR1 and CDR2 sequences are MNHEY and SMNVEV (reference sequence). CDR3 loop: CASSPDGDRVNGYTF. CDR3 DNA sequence: TGTGCCAGCAGTCCCGATGGAGACAGGGTCAATGGCTACACCTTC.

The chain is built from TRBV5-6 and TRBJ2-7, with D unresolved. The CDR3 contains 14 residues. Trimming took off 3 bases at V and 5 bases at J, with 15 bases between the two ends. Germline V gives CDR1 SGHDT, CDR2 YYEEEE. This CDR3 is CASSSEWDGDEQYF. In DNA, the CDR3 is TGTGCCAGCAGCTCCGAGTGGGATGGGGACGAGCAGTACTTC.

V gene TRBV29-1 combines with J gene TRBJ2-1; TRBD1 might be the D (6 bases). The V and J ends lost 3 bases and 8 bases respectively, with 11 bases between them. The CDR3 is made up of 12 amino acids. Germline V CDR1 and CDR2: SQVTM, ANQGSEA. Here the CDR3 DNA reads TGCAGCGTTGATGACAGGCGGGATGAGCAGTTCTTC. Its translation: CSVDDRRDEQFF.

CDR3: CASSEGTSGVFF. Here the CDR3 DNA reads TGTGCCAGCAGCGAAGGAACCTCCGGGGTGTTTTTT. The chain recombines TRBV5-6 with TRBJ1-4, with D unresolved. The CDR3 consists of 12 residues. V shed 4 bases and J shed 15 bases, with 16 bases lying between them. CDR1 SGHDT and CDR2 YYEEEE come from the germline V gene. Full variable domain (missing parts from reference TRBV5-6 and TRBJ1-4): DAGVTQSPTHLIKTRGQQVTLRCSPKSGHDTVSWYQQALGQGPQFIFQYYEEEERQRGNFPDRFSGHQFPNYSSELNVNALLLGDSALYLCASSEGTSGVFFGSGTQLSVL.

The V gene is TRBV27, the J gene TRBJ2-1; a weak D match, TRBD1 (5 bases). Germline V gene data show CDR1 as MNHEY and CDR2 as SMNVEV (reference sequence). The CDR3 loop spans 14 amino acids. V was clipped by 4 bases and J by 6 bases, with 13 bases between them. The DNA of the CDR3 is TGTGCCAGCAGTTCCATCGGACATGCCAATGAGCAGTTCTTC. This encodes CASSSIGHANEQFF.

This chain uses TRBV6-5 with TRBJ1-2; D unresolved. From germline, CDR1 is MNHEY and CDR2 SVGAGI. Trimming removed 0 bases at V and 4 bases at J, with 9 bases between. This CDR3 contains 14 residues. In DNA form, the CDR3 reads TGTGCCAGCAGTTACTCCAAGGATAGCTATGGCTACACCTTC. Translation: CASSYSKDSYGYTF.

V and J are TRBV4-3 and TRBJ2-1, with 8 bases aligning to TRBD2. Trimming at V came to 0 bases and at J to 0 bases, leaving 7 bases not matched to a gene. Germline-derived CDR1 and CDR2 are LGHNA and YSLEER. The CDR3 covers 18 residues. Written as DNA, the CDR3 is TGCGCCAGCAGCCAAGAAGGACTAGCCGACGACTCCTACAATGAGCAGTTCTTC. Its protein is CASSQEGLADDSYNEQFF.

This clone was detected a few times. The chain uses TRBV30 and TRBJ2-3; 9 bases line up with TRBD2. The CDR3 runs to 15 residues. V was pared by 4 bases and J by 0 bases, with 5 bases of the junction left unmatched. Germline CDR1 GTSNPN, CDR2 SVGIG (reference sequence). CDR3 region: CAWNLAGTSTDTQYF. Written as DNA, the CDR3 is TGTGCCTGGAACCTAGCGGGGACTAGCACAGATACGCAGTATTTT.

The chain couples TRBV6-4 to TRBJ1-1, with unresolved D. The CDR3 length is 13 residues. Trimming shortened V by 3 bases and J by 1 base, and 6 bases separated the two germline ends. Germline CDR1 MRHNA, CDR2 SNTAGT. The CDR3 here is CASSETSNTEAFF. DNA of the CDR3: TGTGCCAGCAGTGAGACTTCGAACACTGAAGCTTTCTTT.

V gene TRBV10-3 combines with J gene TRBJ1-2; a possible D gene is TRBD1 (5 bases). V shed 6 bases and J shed 3 bases, with 8 bases lying between them. The CDR3 covers 12 residues. CDR1 ENHRY and CDR2 SYGVKD come from the germline V gene. In DNA form, the CDR3 reads TGTGCCATCAGGACAGACTACTATGGCTACACCTTC. Encoded protein: CAIRTDYYGYTF.

Only a few counts were recorded for this clone. The chain employs TRBV10-1 and TRBJ2-7; D call uncertain. Germline-derived CDR1 and CDR2 are WNHNN and SYGVQD (reference sequence). This CDR3 comprises 12 residues. V was shortened by 3 bases and J by 6 bases, with 9 bases between the two germline ends. CDR3 DNA sequence: TGCGCCAGCAGTGATAGTATCGGCGAGCAGTACTTC. Encoded protein: CASSDSIGEQYF.

This clone was picked up one time. V is TRBV25-1 and J is TRBJ1-2; D ambiguous. V was trimmed by 4 bases and J by 0 bases, leaving 0 bases between them. Germline V gives CDR1 MGHDK, CDR2 SYGVNS. This CDR3 is 11 amino acids long. The CDR3 here is CASSANYGYTF. Here the CDR3 DNA reads TGTGCCAGCAGTGCTAACTATGGCTACACCTTC.

The chain employs TRBV16 and TRBJ1-1, with 8 nucleotides matching TRBD1. From germline, CDR1 is KGHSY and CDR2 FQNENV. The V segment lost 3 bases and the J segment 4 bases; nucleotides outside the gene matches: 4. The CDR3 has 14 residues. The CDR3 region has the DNA TGTGCCAGCAGCCAGGTCAGGGGGCTCACTGAAGCTTTCTTT. Encoded protein: CASSQVRGLTEAFF.

The chain joins TRBV7-9 to TRBJ2-5, with D perhaps matching TRBD2 (5 bases). Germline loops: CDR1 SEHNR, CDR2 FQNEAQ (reference sequence). This CDR3 region has 12 residues. Trimming cost V 1 base and J 14 bases, with 14 bases left between them. This CDR3 is CASSLGSGEPYF. The CDR3 DNA reads TGTGCCAGCAGCTTAGGGTCCGGGGAACCTTACTTC.

This chain joins TRBV30 and TRBJ2-7, with D perhaps given as TRBD1 or TRBD2 (5 bases each). V lost 2 bases and J lost 1, with 9 bases in between. The CDR3 contains 13 residues. Germline CDR1 and CDR2: GTSNPN and SVGIG (reference sequence). CDR3 bases: TGTGCCTGGAGTCTGGGACCTTCCTACGAGCAGTACTTC. It codes for CAWSLGPSYEQYF. The full variable domain, completed using reference TRBV30 and TRBJ2-7, is SQTIHQWPATLVQPVGSPLSLECTVEGTSNPNLYWYRQAAGRGLQLLFYSVGIGQISSEVPQNLSASRPQDRQFILSSKKLLLSDSGFYLCAWSLGPSYEQYFGPGTRLTVT.